The text below deals with one TCR beta chain. The source of the sample is a study of T cells in Graves' hyperthyroidism and ophthalmopathy. There were TCR beta CDR3 regions amplified from RNA transcripts. Carried out on the TCR CDR3, a first-round RT-PCR used the HTBI primer set. MiXCR, applied by TCRdb to the multiplex PCR reads, yields one record per CDR3 protein. The table lists fewer than 550,000 distinct CDR3 sequences, 15% to 19% of them singletons. Patients aged 18 to 65 had newly diagnosed hyperthyroidism lasting under 2 months. The CDR3 contains 13 residues. Germline-derived CDR1 and CDR2 are SQVTM and ANQGSEA. The V gene end was trimmed by 7 bases and the J gene end by 3 bases; junction bases not matched to a gene: 4.

The receptor was derived from a woman younger than 35 with Graves' hyperthyroidism. The chain joins TRBV29-1 to TRBJ2-7, with 12 nucleotides matching TRBD2. Specimen: blood. CDR3 sequence: CSGLAGAGYEQYF. The CDR3 coding sequence is TGCAGCGGACTAGCGGGAGCTGGCTACGAGCAGTACTTC.